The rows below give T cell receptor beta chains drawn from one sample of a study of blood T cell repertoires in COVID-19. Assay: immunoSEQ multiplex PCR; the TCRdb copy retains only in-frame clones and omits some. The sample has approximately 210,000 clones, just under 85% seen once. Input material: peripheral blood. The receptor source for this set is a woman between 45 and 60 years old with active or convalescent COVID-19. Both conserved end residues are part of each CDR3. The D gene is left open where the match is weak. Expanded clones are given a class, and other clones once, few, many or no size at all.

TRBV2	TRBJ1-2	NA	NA	TGTGCCAGCAGTAAGGACACAATCTATGGCTACACCTTC	CASSKDTIYGYTF
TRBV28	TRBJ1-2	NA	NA	TGTGCCAGCAGTCGTCAGGGGTCGGGAGGAGACACCTTC	CASSRQGSGGDTF
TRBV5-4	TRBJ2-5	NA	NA	TGTGCCAGCAGCCCCGGGGGTCTCGGCGGAGGCCAAGAGACCCAGTACTTC	CASSPGGLGGGQETQYF
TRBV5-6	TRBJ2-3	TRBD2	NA	TGTGCCAGCAGTTACGCGGGAGATCTCATATCCGTGGATACGCAGTATTTT	CASSYAGDLISVDTQYF
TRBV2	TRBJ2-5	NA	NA	TGTGCCAGCAGTACGAGGACAATAAAGGAGACCCAGTACTTC	CASSTRTIKETQYF
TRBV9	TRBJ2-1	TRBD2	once	TGTGCCAGCATCGGGGGGACTAGCGGTCACAATGAGCAGTTCTTC	CASIGGTSGHNEQFF
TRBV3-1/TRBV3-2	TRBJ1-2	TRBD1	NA	TGTGCCAGCAGCCCCATACAGGGGTTAAGGGGCTACACCTTC	CASSPIQGLRGYTF
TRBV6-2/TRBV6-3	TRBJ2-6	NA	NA	TGTGCCAGCAGTTACTTAAGGGGCGGTAATGCGGCTGGGGCCAACGTCCTGACTTTC	CASSYLRGGNAAGANVLTF
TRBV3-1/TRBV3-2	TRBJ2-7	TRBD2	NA	TGTGCCAGCAGCCGAAAGCGGGAGGGCCCCTACGAGCAGTACTTC	CASSRKREGPYEQYF
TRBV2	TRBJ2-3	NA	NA	TGTGCCAGCACGACAGGACACACAGATACGCAGTATTTT	CASTTGHTDTQYF
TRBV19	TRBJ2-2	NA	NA	TGTGCCAGTAGTATACCCGCTCTTCTAGCGCCGGTTGAAACCGGGGAGCTGTTTTTT	CASSIPALLAPVETGELFF
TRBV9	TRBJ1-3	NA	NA	TGTGCCAGCAGCGTAGGGTGGCAGACAGGAGCTTCTGGAAACACCATATATTTT	CASSVGWQTGASGNTIYF
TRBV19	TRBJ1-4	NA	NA	TGTGCCAGTAATTCGGGTGAAAAACTGTTTTTT	CASNSGEKLFF
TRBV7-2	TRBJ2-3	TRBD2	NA	TGTGCCAGCAGCTTTGGACTAGCCGATACGCAGTATTTT	CASSFGLADTQYF
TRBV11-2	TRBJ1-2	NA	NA	TGTGCCAGCAGCAGAGGCATCAGGGGCGGCTATGGCTACACCTTC	CASSRGIRGGYGYTF
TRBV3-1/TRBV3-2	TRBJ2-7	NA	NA	TGTGCCAGCACCCCTTCGGTGAACGCCGACTACGAGCAGTACTTC	CASTPSVNADYEQYF
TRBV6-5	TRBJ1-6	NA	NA	TGTGCCAGCAGGGGGGGGCTTGATTCACCCCTCCACTTT	CASRGGLDSPLHF
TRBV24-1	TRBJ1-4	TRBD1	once	TGTGCCACCACCCGGGACAGGGATAATGAAAAACTGTTTTTT	CATTRDRDNEKLFF
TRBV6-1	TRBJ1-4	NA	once	TGTGCCAGCAGTGAGGTCGGGGGAAAACTGTTTTTT	CASSEVGGKLFF
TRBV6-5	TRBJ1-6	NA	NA	TGTGCCAGCAGCTCGACAGGAGGATATAATTCACCCCTCCACTTT	CASSSTGGYNSPLHF
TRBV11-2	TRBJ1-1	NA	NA	TGTGCCAGCGGTATTGATGGGGGGACTGAAGCTTTCTTT	CASGIDGGTEAFF
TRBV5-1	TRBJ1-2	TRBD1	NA	TGCGCCAGCAGCTTGGTGACAGGGCGTTATGGCTACACCTTC	CASSLVTGRYGYTF
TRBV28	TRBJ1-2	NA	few	TGTGCCAGCAGCCTAGCCACCCTGCGGGGGGCGAAAGGCTACACCTTC	CASSLATLRGAKGYTF
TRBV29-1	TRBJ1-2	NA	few	TGCAGCGTTGACAGGGTCTATGGCTACACCTTC	CSVDRVYGYTF
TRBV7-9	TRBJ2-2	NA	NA	TGTGCCAGCAGCTTACTTCTTACAGATCCGAACACCGGGGAGCTGTTTTTT	CASSLLLTDPNTGELFF
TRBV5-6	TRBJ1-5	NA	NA	TGTGCCAGCAGCCAATTTCTGGGGGGGCCGAAAGGGCAGCCCCAGCATTTT	CASSQFLGGPKGQPQHF
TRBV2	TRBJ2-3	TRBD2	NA	TGTGCCAGTAGGCTAGCGGGAGTGGTGGGCACAGATACGCAGTATTTT	CASRLAGVVGTDTQYF
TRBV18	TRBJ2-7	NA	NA	TGTGCCAGCTCACGGGCAGGCCCCTACGAGCAGTACTTC	CASSRAGPYEQYF
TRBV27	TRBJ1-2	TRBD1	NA	TGTGCCAGCAGTCAAGGGGGCTCTGGCTACACCTTC	CASSQGGSGYTF
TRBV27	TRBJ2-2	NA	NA	TGTGCCAGCCGAGGCGGGTCCTCGAACACCGGGGAGCTGTTTTTT	CASRGGSSNTGELFF
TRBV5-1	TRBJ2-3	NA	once	TGCGCCAGCAGCTTTCTGGCGGGTGTCACAGATACGCAGTATTTT	CASSFLAGVTDTQYF
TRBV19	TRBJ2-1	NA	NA	TGTGCCAGTAGTATTCTCCCCGGGAATGAGCAGTTCTTC	CASSILPGNEQFF
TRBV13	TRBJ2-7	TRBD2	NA	TGTGCCAGCAGCTTCCCGTCAGCGGGGGAGCAGTACTTC	CASSFPSAGEQYF
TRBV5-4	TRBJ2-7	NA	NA	TGTGCCAGCAGCTTGGATGCGGGAAGTGTGGAGCAGTACTTC	CASSLDAGSVEQYF
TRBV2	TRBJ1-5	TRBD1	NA	TGTGCCAGCAGTGATGGACAGGGATACAATCAGCCCCAGCATTTT	CASSDGQGYNQPQHF
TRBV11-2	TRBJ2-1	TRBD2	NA	TGTGCCAGCAGCTTAGAAATCGGGAGGGGTGAGCAGTTCTTC	CASSLEIGRGEQFF
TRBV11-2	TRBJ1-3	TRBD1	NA	TGTGCCAGCAGCTTAGGCAGGACAGGGCCTGGAGGAAACACCATATATTTT	CASSLGRTGPGGNTIYF
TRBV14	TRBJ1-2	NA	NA	TGTGCCAGCAGCCAAGATCGAGGGCAGCGGAATGGCTACACCTTC	CASSQDRGQRNGYTF
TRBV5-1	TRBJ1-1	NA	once	TGCGCCAGCAGCCCCAGTGACACCCGAACTGAAGCTTTCTTT	CASSPSDTRTEAFF
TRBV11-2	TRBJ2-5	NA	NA	TGTGCCAGCAGCTTAGATCACAGGGTCCGAGAGACCCAGTACTTC	CASSLDHRVRETQYF